Presented here are 9 T cell receptor beta chains from one specimen sequenced in a study of cytomegalovirus exposure and HLA in healthy donors (TCRdb year 2017). The library was generated by the immunoSEQ multiplex PCR assay. For the multiplex PCR, a mixture combining 60 forward primers for TCR Vbeta segments and 13 reverse primers for TCR Jbeta segments was used. TCRdb took over this immuneACCESS table, retaining in-frame rearrangements with V and J assigned. Such tables are incomplete; in checked studies, under half of the missing clones stem from an unresolved V gene, and the remainder is unexplained. Here the sample has more than 95,000 clones; over 12% occur a single time. Together, the top ten hold around 0.83% of the sample. The material sequenced was PBMCs. Receptors were obtained from a female donor in good health and CMV-seronegative.

Details on this clone: The CDR3 ends on some other residue instead of the conserved phenylalanine or tryptophan, so this is likely a read error. V gene TRBV6-1 combines with J gene TRBJ1-2, with D possibly matching TRBD1 (6 bases). The CDR3 extends over 14 amino acids. V was trimmed by 5 bases and J by 7 bases, leaving 17 bases between them. CDR1 is MNHNS and CDR2 is SASEGT in the germline V gene. The CDR3 region has the DNA TGTGCCAGCAGTCCTACCGGACAGTCTGCTGGCTACACCCTC. This codes for CASSPTGQSAGYTL.

Only a few counts were recorded for this clone. V is TRBV7-6 and J is TRBJ2-5, with D possibly being TRBD1 (6 bases). Germline lookup yields CDR1 SGHVS and CDR2 FNYEAQ. CDR3 length: 14 residues. Trimming stripped 5 bases from V and 1 base from J, with 11 bases between. CDR3: CASSLTGSQETQYF. The DNA of the CDR3 is TGTGCCAGCAGCCTCACAGGGTCCCAAGAGACCCAGTACTTC.

This chain links TRBV4-1 with TRBJ2-7, with D unresolved. The V end was cut by 0 bases, the J end by 4 bases, with 13 bases between. This CDR3 contains 15 residues. Germline assignment: CDR1 MGHRA and CDR2 YSYEKL. Here the CDR3 reads CASSQEMYSSYEQYF. CDR3 bases: TGCGCCAGCAGCCAAGAAATGTACAGCTCTTACGAGCAGTACTTC.

The gene calls are TRBV15 and TRBJ2-4; TRBD2 matches at 13 bases. This CDR3 is 17 amino acids long. Germline CDR1 and CDR2: LNHNV and YYDKDF (reference sequence). The ends lost 2 bases at V and 7 bases at J; junction bases unmatched: 8. CDR3 protein: CATSRRGTSGKVNIQYF. The CDR3 nucleotides read TGTGCCACCAGCAGACGAGGGACTAGCGGGAAGGTTAACATTCAGTACTTC.

The chain carries TRBV28 and TRBJ2-3; 10 positions agree with TRBD2. The ends lost 6 bases at V and 6 bases at J; junction bases unmatched: 9. Germline assignment: CDR1 MDHEN and CDR2 SYDVKM. The CDR3 extends over 15 amino acids. The CDR3 here is CASSSRAGGVDTQYF. The DNA of the CDR3 is TGTGCCAGCAGCTCCAGAGCGGGAGGGGTTGATACGCAGTATTTT.

The J gene is TRBJ1-2, the V gene TRBV30; no clear D gene. This CDR3 has 12 amino acids. Germline V CDR1 and CDR2: GTSNPN, SVGIG (reference sequence). The V and J ends lost 2 bases and 5 bases respectively, with 9 bases between them. The CDR3, as DNA: TGTGCCTGGAGTCACATTTGGTATGGCTACACCTTC. Protein product: CAWSHIWYGYTF.

This chain connects TRBV25-1 to TRBJ2-5; 7 nucleotides agree with TRBD2. Germline lookup yields CDR1 MGHDK and CDR2 SYGVNS. The CDR3 is 13 residues long. Germline trimming cut 6 bases from V and 4 bases from J; bases unmatched to any gene: 5. The CDR3 nucleotides read TGTGCCAGCAGGGAAGCGGGACCAGAGACCCAGTACTTC. This sequence encodes CASREAGPETQYF.

This clone has only a few counts. The V gene is TRBV29-1, the J gene TRBJ1-1; TRBD1 matches at 7 bases. Germline loops: CDR1 SQVTM, CDR2 ANQGSEA. The V segment lost 3 bases and the J segment 0 bases; nucleotides outside the gene matches: 4. CDR3 size: 14 residues. CDR3 in amino acids: CSVDLTGMNTEAFF. The CDR3 DNA reads TGCAGCGTTGATCTGACAGGGATGAACACTGAAGCTTTCTTT.

The chain couples TRBV9 to TRBJ2-1, with TRBD2 identical over 7 bases. CDR1 is SGDLS, CDR2 YYNGEE, per germline. The junction had 4 bases not matched to a gene; V was cut back by 3 bases and J by 4 bases. The CDR3 is made up of 14 amino acids. The CDR3 reads CASSEASGYNEQFF. CDR3 coding DNA: TGTGCCAGCAGCGAGGCTAGCGGATACAATGAGCAGTTCTTC.